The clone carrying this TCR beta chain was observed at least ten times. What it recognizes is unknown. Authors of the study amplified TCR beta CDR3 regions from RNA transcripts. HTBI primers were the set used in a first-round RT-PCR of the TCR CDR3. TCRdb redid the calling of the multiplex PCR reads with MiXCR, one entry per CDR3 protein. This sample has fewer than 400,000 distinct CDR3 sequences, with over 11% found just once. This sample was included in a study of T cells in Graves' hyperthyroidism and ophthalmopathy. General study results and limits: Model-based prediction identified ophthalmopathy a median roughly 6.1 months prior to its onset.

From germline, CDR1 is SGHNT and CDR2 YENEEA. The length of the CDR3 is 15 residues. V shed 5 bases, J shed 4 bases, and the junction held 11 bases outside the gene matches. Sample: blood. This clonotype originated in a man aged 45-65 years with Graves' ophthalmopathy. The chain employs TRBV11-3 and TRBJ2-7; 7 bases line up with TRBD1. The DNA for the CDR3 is TGTGCCAGCAGCCCACGGCGACAGGGCGATTACGAGCAGTACTTC. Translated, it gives CASSPRRQGDYEQYF.